The clone carrying this T cell receptor beta chain was detected a few times. The data belong to a study of regulatory T cells in long-lasting Graves disease. Looked up from germline, CDR1 is LGHNA and CDR2 is YNFKEQ. The CDR3 spans 14 residues. The ends were cut back, 0 bases at V and 2 bases at J, with 7 bases in the middle. Library construction for TCR beta used iRepertoire HTBI primers and Arm-PCR of CDR3 regions. TCRdb re-called the multiplex PCR reads with MiXCR, one entry per CDR3 protein. The table includes approximately 690,000 distinct CDR3 sequences, 25% to 30% detected once. Time point specified: persistent/refractory GD, antithyroid drugs over 5 years with positive TRAb. PBMC-derived RNA was used for the TCR library.

The sequence was collected from a female donor with Graves disease. The chain combines TRBV4-2 with TRBJ2-5; no firm D call. The material sequenced was peripheral blood mononuclear cells (PBMCs), taken when the disease was refractory, from a patient treated with antithyroid drugs. The CDR3 loop is CASSQDSEQETQYF. The CDR3 DNA is TGTGCCAGCAGCCAAGATTCCGAGCAAGAGACCCAGTACTTC.